The TCR beta chain under discussion was sequenced for a study of cytomegalovirus exposure and HLA in healthy donors (dated by TCRdb to about 2017). Turning to the overall study: An earlier analysis of roughly 570 of the donors reported under 300 Gb of sequence data and some 110 million unique TCR beta sequences obtained from approximately 180 million T cells. The study aimed to test whether signatures of past pathogen exposure could be identified by cataloging public T cell receptors. Of the approximately 400 genotyped donors, roughly 85% fell in the genetic ancestry cluster associated with self-reported Caucasian donors. Using immunosequencing, the study profiled T cell repertoires from about 650 subjects and related those repertoires to cytomegalovirus serostatus. Every discovery cohort repertoire had been produced on one sequencing platform. Because of strong linkage in the cohort, four to six DR-DQ haplotypes were treated as single units for association and clustering. HLA typing included class I and class II loci at four-digit resolution. A later genetic analysis used genome-wide SNP genotypes for about three fifths of the 666 donors, treating that subset as a discovery cohort. High-throughput TCR immunosequencing, statistical association of individual TCRs with disease status, and machine learning were combined to predict cytomegalovirus infection status. In an earlier analysis of roughly 580 of the donors, high-throughput TCR beta sequencing was used to judge whether each TCR beta V gene segment behaved as functional or pseudogenic. On average, 235,054 unique TCR beta nucleotide sequences were sequenced per donor among about 400 genotyped donors of the cohort, with around 19% of those sequences being non-productive. Besides the first cohort of around 670 subjects, a separate validation cohort made up of 120 different subjects was used. Roughly 300 gigabases of sequencing data and 70 million to 100 million unique TCR sequences made up an early release that covered several hundred HLA-typed donors. The later analysis used no new phenotypic data to find candidate immune exposures, relying instead on TCR beta sequences and their occurrence across donors. A later analysis re-analyzed previously published TCR beta repertoires from roughly 630 donors and added high-resolution HLA genotyping to study TCR occurrence patterns. The number of typed donors differed by locus: about 629-640 for A, B, C, DRB1 and DQB1; approximately 530 for DQA1; fewer than 610 for DPA1; and some 470 for DPB1. Donor age, sex, ethnicity and CMV serostatus were compiled together with the repertoire data. Study-wide conclusions, independent of this receptor: A group of highly shared sequence variants was considered likely to be a technical artifact of the sequencing pipeline. The study listed 164 TCR beta chains as associated with cytomegalovirus. A later analysis found that most CMV-associated TCR beta chains appeared HLA-restricted, with HLA associations seemingly driven largely by CMV exposure. Correlated functional status among segregating V segments might reflect linkage disequilibrium, but an unknown experimental factor could not be ruled out. According to a later genetic analysis, donors in an Asian-associated ancestry cluster had fewer N-insertions in productive TCRs than the approximately 650-donor mean. Several of the top co-occurrence clusters appeared to be linked to parvovirus B19, influenza, CMV and Epstein-Barr virus, according to a later analysis. The only immune exposure information available for the cohort was CMV serostatus. In vitro tests confirmed that a few of the cytomegalovirus-associated TCR beta chains recognize cytomegalovirus antigens. Because the 87-base-pair reads could not distinguish some IMGT-functional V segments, including TRBV6-2 and TRBV6-3, those segments were excluded. The authors suggested that the approach could potentially be generalized to other disease states and immunological phenotypes. A later genetic analysis associated a missense DCLRE1C variant with V-gene and J-gene trimming of TCR beta chains, and an independent cohort replicated the association. In an earlier analysis of 500 to 650 of the donors, most TCR beta V segments appeared in productive rearrangements about 87% or about 30% of the time, broadly matching IMGT annotations. When HLA alleles, especially DR and DQ, strongly co-occurred, TCR associations were difficult to assign to individual alleles. According to a later analysis, TCR association rates differed among HLA loci, with DRB1 alleles showing the most associated TCRs and HLA-C alleles showing the fewest. A further reported finding was that TCR beta sequences accurately predicted the HLA-A and HLA-B alleles for most subjects in the first cohort. In a later analysis, HLA-associated TCR beta chains showed more clonal expansion and lower generation probabilities than non-associated chains that were equally common. The presence/absence analyses assumed that sequencing depth was roughly uniform across donors, and that assumption may not be true. Because counts were too low, some 17 rarely observed V segments, including chromosome 9 orphons, were excluded from the earlier analysis of roughly 580 of the donors. This cohort had only TCR beta chains sequenced, and the lack of alpha or paired-chain data limited which features could be detected. The classifier was reported to diagnose cytomegalovirus status with high specificity and sensitivity in both the original cohort and the validation cohort. HLA typing was unavailable for some donors at each locus, so association tests used only the typed subset. At a false discovery rate of 0.05, a later analysis linked around 17,000 TCR beta sequences to specific HLA alleles. Across donors, most TCR sequences were observed very rarely, whereas some public TCRs were present in many individuals.

Reading from cysteine to phenylalanine, the CDR3 counts 15 amino acids. This entry keeps only the CDR3 DNA: 45 bases, framed from base 1. V ends up 4 bases short and J 0 bases short, with an unmatched junction base count of 3. CDR1 and CDR2 (SGHNT, YYREEE) derive from the germline V gene (reference sequence). The cohort consisted of hundreds of healthy bone marrow donors. At the time of sampling, every cohort member was nominally healthy, though immune exposures that went unrecorded were likely present. The donor tested CMV seropositive, placing the donor among the 310 or so seropositive members of the cohort. Every donor gave a peripheral blood sample, and the peripheral blood mononuclear cells from that sample were used for TCR beta sequencing. Genomic DNA extraction from the blood cell samples was performed with the Qiagen DNeasy Blood Extraction Kit. Library preparation used the immunoSEQ multiplex PCR assay. For the multiplex PCR, a mixture combining 60 forward primers for TCR Vbeta segments and 13 reverse primers for TCR Jbeta segments was used. Amplification of the CDR3 region of rearranged TCR beta genes was performed with a multiplex PCR assay on genomic DNA. On the Illumina HiSeq System, the amplified TCR beta libraries were sequenced as 87-base-pair reads. The authors' pipeline ran thus. A later analysis counted some 74 million unique TCR beta chains across the 640 or so repertoires, and 10 million to 12 million of these chains were shared by at least two donors. A nearest-neighbor algorithm error-corrected the raw reads and collapsed the reads into unique sequences, merging closely related sequences to remove PCR and sequencing errors. To assign V, D and J gene segments, CDR3 sequences were aligned to IMGT reference sequences. Each retained sequence needed at least a six-nucleotide match to both a V gene segment and a J gene segment. A rearrangement counted as productive if the CDR3 had no stop codons and remained in frame with V and J, and every other rearrangement counted as non-productive. CDR3 was defined according to IMGT convention as the region running from the second conserved V-encoded cysteine to the conserved J-encoded phenylalanine. Sequences without an unambiguous match to a single V gene segment were excluded from the earlier analysis of approximately 560 of the donors. An earlier analysis of some 500 of the donors classified V segments as functional when productive rearrangements were above 56.7% and as segregating when the standard deviation between donors was above 5%. To diagnose cytomegalovirus status from the catalog of TCR beta chain sequences, a statistical classification framework was built. V and J gene assignment, in a later analysis, came from comparing TCR nucleotide sequences with IMGT/GENE-DB human TR gene sequences. Using the TCRdist pipeline, a later analysis assigned CDR3 sequences along with most-parsimonious VDJ recombination scenarios. In a later analysis, each TCR beta chain was defined by its CDR3 amino acid sequence together with its V-gene family, and reads lacking a unique V-gene family were excluded. As a way to deal with suspected cross-contamination and a sequencing artifact, a later analysis dropped under 600 nucleotide sequences that were highly shared and had low generation probability. A later analysis calculated a clonal expansion index for each public chain from normalized within-repertoire ranks of inferred template counts. A later analysis computed generation probabilities with a VDJ recombination model fitted to out-of-frame rearrangements, and checked the results against IGoR. In a later analysis, hypergeometric tests were used to score TCR-TCR, TCR-HLA and TCR-CMV co-occurrence, with a repertoire-size bias correction applied to TCR pairs. False discovery rates were estimated in a later analysis by permuting HLA or CMV assignments 20 times. In a later analysis, co-occurring TCRs were grouped using DBSCAN, with TCRdist sequence similarity added in when clustering inside HLA-allele-positive subsets. Repertoires with fewer than 30,000 or more than 120,000 public chains, plus five repertoires with anomalous nucleotide sharing, were excluded from co-occurrence clustering. TCRdb took over this immuneACCESS table, retaining in-frame rearrangements with V and J assigned. Such tables are incomplete; in checked studies, under half of the missing clones stem from an unresolved V gene, and the remainder is unexplained. Clone size and the V and J calls come from that table; the DNA yielded D and trimming. The sample table shows 150,000 to 200,000 clones, and 65% to 85% are seen once. Over 1.5% of the sample is held by the ten biggest clonotypes.

On this clone itself: The target of this receptor is not known. Per-base quality was not reported, and no clone a single base away is much larger than it.

The material sequenced was PBMCs. Recombination connected TRBV5-4 to TRBJ2-2, with 7 bases in between that match TRBD1. This receptor was taken from a man aged 35-49 years in good health and CMV-seropositive. The CDR3 protein is CASSVGGANTGELFF. The nucleotides read TGTGCCAGCAGCGTAGGGGGCGCGAACACCGGGGAGCTGTTTTTT.